This TCR beta chain appears in the sequencing data of a study of glioma-infiltrating T cells. The V and J ends lost 0 bases and 4 bases respectively, with 16 bases between them. CDR3 length: 17 amino acids. Germline V lookup: CDR1 MDHEN, CDR2 SYDVKM. TCR alpha and beta CDR3 regions were amplified from RNA using iRepertoire nested multiplex PCR. Input was 100-400 ng of tissue mRNA or PBMC total RNA. TCRdb passed the multiplex PCR reads through MiXCR, listing each CDR3 protein once. Here the sample spans tens of thousands of distinct CDR3 sequences, approximately 42% being singletons. Notes on the study in general: Tissue and blood shared very few CDR3 sequences. Non-neoplastic patients had below-expected tissue-blood divergence, while all gliomas exceeded expectation.

For this clonotype: No antigen is known for it.

The sequenced sample consisted of glioma tissue, nonneoplastic brain tissue, or PBMCs (not recorded which). This sequence was found in a human donor with low-grade glioma or glioblastoma, undergoing nonglioma brain surgery, or in good health (not recorded which). V and J are TRBV28 and TRBJ1-5; D not resolved. The CDR3 DNA reads as TGTGCCAGCAGTTTATGGGGGTCATGGAGGAGGAATCAGCCCCAGCATTTT. Residues: CASSLWGSWRRNQPQHF.